A few counts support the clone carrying this T cell receptor beta chain. This sample is drawn from a study of blood T cell repertoires in COVID-19. Trimming removed 3 bases from V and 7 bases from J; junction bases left unmatched: 7. CDR1 is KGHDR and CDR2 is SFDVKD in the germline V gene. The CDR3 is made up of 15 amino acids. In the original analysis: Nucleated cell number was recorded as an estimate derived from reference gene primer amplification. TCRdb keeps only in-frame clones here, not all; method: immunoSEQ multiplex PCR. For V, J and clone size, that table is used; D and trimming come from the DNA. The sample contains 250,000 to 350,000 clones, 70% to 90% of which appear only once.

The TCR originated in a woman between 25 and 40 years old who had recovered from COVID-19. The specimen sequenced was peripheral blood. V and J are TRBV24-1 and TRBJ1-5; TRBD1 matches at 8 bases. The CDR3 region has the DNA TGTGCCACCAGTGATCCGGGACAGGTAGGGCAGCCCCAGCATTTT. Its translation: CATSDPGQVGQPQHF.